This T cell receptor (beta chain) was retrieved from a study of blood T cell repertoires in COVID-19. Study information: Samples representing acute and convalescent COVID-19 were sourced from the United States, Italy and Spain.

This clone has only one observation. The CDR3 is made up of 14 amino acids. The germline V and J ends were trimmed by 0 bases and 1 base, with 7 bases remaining between them. Germline CDR1 is SGHRS and CDR2 is YFSETQ. TCRdb's table, derived via immunoSEQ multiplex PCR, lists solely in-frame clones and lacks some. Found here are under 300,000 clones, 85% to 90% of them singletons; the top ten hold under 2.5%. Material: PBMCs or T cells enriched from blood (not recorded which). V gene TRBV5-1 combines with J gene TRBJ1-1, with a tentative D call TRBD1 (6 bases). The receptor was isolated from a woman younger than 30 who had recovered from COVID-19. DNA of the CDR3: TGCGCCAGCAGCTTGGAGACAGGGAACACTGAAGCTTTCTTT. Amino acids: CASSLETGNTEAFF.